The 18 T cell receptor beta chains presented below share a single source sample, sequenced in a study of beta chain features in type 1 diabetes. Study findings and constraints: Across all four CD4+ subsets, people with type 1 diabetes showed modestly shorter TCRB CDR3s.

What was sequenced were expressed TCRB transcripts, since all of the isolated RNA had been reverse transcribed. The protocol was immunoSEQ multiplex PCR, while the TCRdb copy is restricted to in-frame clones and leaves out a portion. Of 300,000 or so clones detected, roughly a tenth appear once; the ten largest clones hold 1%. No antigen is known for these receptors. Material: central memory CD4+ T cells from blood. These receptors all come from a man between 25 and 39 years old with type 1 diabetes.

The rearrangement links TRBV6-5 to TRBJ1-1; D not resolved. Germline CDR1 and CDR2: MNHEY and SVGAGI. The V end lost 5 bases, the J end lost 10 bases, and 14 bases lay between the germline ends. The CDR3 has 12 residues. As DNA, the CDR3 is TGTGCCAGCAGTGAAATACCTGGATCAGCTTTCTTT. Amino acid sequence: CASSEIPGSAFF.

In regard to this clone: The identical CDR3 is also encoded by other nucleotide sequences in the sample. The gene calls are TRBV28 and TRBJ1-2, with D hard to call. The germline V and J ends were trimmed by 6 bases and 1 base, with 6 bases remaining between them. From germline, CDR1 is MDHEN and CDR2 SYDVKM. The CDR3 is made up of 12 amino acids. The CDR3 DNA follows: TGTGCCAGCAGCCTCAATAACTATGGCTACACCTTC. It translates to CASSLNNYGYTF.

The chain employs TRBV7-2 and TRBJ1-2; the D is unclear. CDR3 length: 17 amino acids. The germline V gene has CDR1 SGHTA and CDR2 FQGNSA. Deletions cut 2 bases from V and 3 bases from J, with 19 bases between. CDR3 protein: CASSLIAEWTGYYGYTF. The CDR3 DNA reads as TGTGCCAGCAGCTTAATCGCTGAATGGACGGGATACTATGGCTACACCTTC.

This clone was observed a handful of times. This rearrangement joins TRBV7-8 to TRBJ2-5, with 7 bases lining up with TRBD1. The CDR3 consists of 16 residues. V lost 4 bases and J lost 2; bases outside the gene matches: 10. Germline V gene sequence: CDR1 SGHVS, CDR2 FQNEAQ. The CDR3 nucleotides read TGTGCCAGCAGCTCGGACAGGCTTGGACGGCAAGAGACCCAGTACTTC. Amino acid sequence: CASSSDRLGRQETQYF.

This clone came up many times. This chain joins TRBV10-3 and TRBJ2-5; a possible D gene is TRBD1 (5 bases). The germline CDR1 and CDR2 sequences are ENHRY and SYGVKD. The germline V and J ends were trimmed by 2 bases and 1 base, with 14 bases remaining between them. This CDR3 has 16 amino acids. The CDR3 region is CAISEMGAGPQETQYF. CDR3 sequence (DNA): TGTGCCATCAGTGAGATGGGCGCAGGGCCCCAAGAGACCCAGTACTTC.

The chain joins TRBV9 to TRBJ2-3, with 8 bases aligning to TRBD2. Germline lookup yields CDR1 SGDLS and CDR2 YYNGEE. There are 16 residues in the CDR3. V trimming: 3 bases; J trimming: 7 bases; junction bases outside the gene matches: 13. This chain's CDR3 is CASSGPRAGGFYTQYF. The CDR3 DNA reads TGTGCCAGCAGCGGACCCCGGGCGGGGGGCTTCTATACGCAGTATTTT.

The chain is built from TRBV2 and TRBJ2-2, with D possibly TRBD1 on 5 matching bases. The V gene's germline CDR1 is SNHLY and CDR2 FYNNEI. This CDR3 comprises 13 residues. Trimming took 7 bases from V and 3 from J, leaving 9 bases between them. The chain's CDR3 is CASMDKYTGELFF. In DNA form, the CDR3 reads TGTGCCAGCATGGACAAGTACACCGGGGAGCTGTTTTTT. Combining the CDR3 with reference TRBV2 and TRBJ2-2 gives the whole variable domain EPEVTQTPSHQVTQMGQEVILRCVPISNHLYFYWYRQILGQKVEFLVSFYNNEISEKSEIFDDQFSVERPDGSNFTLKIRSTKLEDSAMYFCASMDKYTGELFFGEGSRLTVL.

The chain is built from TRBV6-5 and TRBJ1-1; possible D gene TRBD1, 5 bases. The germline V and J ends were trimmed by 6 bases and 7 bases, with 18 bases remaining between them. The germline CDR1 and CDR2 sequences are MNHEY and SVGAGI. This CDR3 comprises 14 residues. The CDR3 protein is CASSLFRVEGEAFF. CDR3 coding DNA: TGTGCCAGCAGCCTCTTCAGGGTGGAGGGTGAAGCTTTCTTT.

The rearrangement links TRBV7-9 to TRBJ2-3; 8 bases are shared with TRBD2. There are 15 residues in the CDR3. V dropped 5 bases and J dropped 0; count of bases not matched to a gene: 4. Looked up from germline, CDR1 is SEHNR and CDR2 is FQNEAQ (reference sequence). CDR3 coding DNA: TGTGCCAGCAGCCGTTCTAGCGGGAGCACAGATACGCAGTATTTT. Protein: CASSRSSGSTDTQYF.

The chain couples TRBV4-2 to TRBJ2-5; TRBD2 agrees at 10 bases. Trimming at V came to 1 base and at J to 2 bases, leaving 10 bases not matched to a gene. The length of the CDR3 is 18 residues. CDR1 is LGHNA, CDR2 YNFKEQ, per germline. The CDR3 region is CASSQGNIAGGKQETQYF. The CDR3 nucleotides read TGTGCCAGCAGCCAAGGAAACATAGCGGGGGGAAAGCAAGAGACCCAGTACTTC.

Ten or more counts support this clone. The chain links TRBV7-2 to TRBJ2-7, with D hard to call. The CDR3 contains 15 residues. Trimming took 0 bases from V and 2 from J, leaving 11 bases between them. Germline CDR1 and CDR2: SGHTA and FQGNSA. CDR3 nucleotide sequence: TGTGCCAGCAGCTTAGCTCTGGGTACGACCTACGAGCAGTACTTC. Translating it yields CASSLALGTTYEQYF. Full variable domain (outside the CDR3, taken from reference TRBV7-2 and TRBJ2-7): GAGVSQSPSNKVTEKGKDVELRCDPISGHTALYWYRQSLGQGLEFLIYFQGNSAPDKSGLPSDRFSAERTGGSVSTLTIQRTQQEDSAVYLCASSLALGTTYEQYFGPGTRLTVT.

There are a few counts of this clone. The rearrangement uses TRBV19 and TRBJ1-2, with D unresolved. The germline V gene encodes CDR1 LNHDA and CDR2 SQIVND (reference sequence). The CDR3 is 9 amino acids. V lost 10 bases and J lost 8, with 8 bases in between. In DNA, the CDR3 is TGTGCCATGGCAGGCGGCTACACCTTC. Translating gives CAMAGGYTF.

This clone occurred a few times. The gene calls are TRBV5-1 and TRBJ1-2; no definite D call. The germline V and J ends were trimmed by 0 bases and 8 bases, with 8 bases remaining between them. Germline values: CDR1 SGHRS, CDR2 YFSETQ. The CDR3 totals 12 residues. The CDR3 DNA reads as TGCGCCAGCAGCTTGGAAGGGCAGGGCTACACCTTC. Translated, it gives CASSLEGQGYTF.

This clone was observed a handful of times. V is TRBV20-1 and J is TRBJ2-5; no clear D. The germline V gene encodes CDR1 DFQATT and CDR2 SNEGSKA (reference sequence). CDR3 length equals 11 residues. V was clipped by 5 bases and J by 0 bases, with 4 bases between them. The CDR3 nucleotides read TGCAGTGCTGGGTACCAAGAGACCCAGTACTTC. This sequence encodes CSAGYQETQYF.

This clone has only a few counts. V is TRBV21-1 and J is TRBJ2-3; the DNA was not compared with TRBD2, the D call given in the table. TRBV21-1 is annotated as a pseudogene. The CDR3 extends over 12 amino acids. This CDR3 reads CASSKIRDTQYF. The CDR3 DNA reads TGTGCCAGCAGCAAAATCCGGGATACGCAGTATTTT.

The V and J genes are TRBV29-1 and TRBJ1-4; D is possibly TRBD1 (6 bases). V dropped 1 base and J dropped 7 bases, with 13 bases sitting between them. The CDR3 extends over 14 amino acids. Germline values: CDR1 SQVTM, CDR2 ANQGSEA. CDR3 DNA sequence: TGCAGCGTTGAAGGTGTGGCCAGGGGTGAAAAACTGTTTTTT. As protein: CSVEGVARGEKLFF.

The V and J genes are TRBV30 and TRBJ2-5, with TRBD2 identical over 7 bases. Unmatched junction bases numbered 21, after V lost 3 bases and J lost 5 bases. Germline lookup yields CDR1 GTSNPN and CDR2 SVGIG (reference sequence). The CDR3 consists of 18 residues. The CDR3 DNA is TGTGCCTGGAGCCTAGCGGTGGGGCTTACTATACATTGGGAGACCCAGTACTTC. It is translated as CAWSLAVGLTIHWETQYF.

V gene TRBV4-3 combines with J gene TRBJ2-5, with 8 positions matching TRBD1. Unmatched junction bases numbered 9, after V lost 0 bases and J lost 3 bases. This CDR3 is built from 17 residues. Per the germline V gene, CDR1 is LGHNA and CDR2 is YSLEER. The CDR3 protein is CASSQDMRTGFKETQYF. In DNA, the CDR3 is TGCGCCAGCAGCCAAGACATGCGGACAGGGTTTAAAGAGACCCAGTACTTC.